This T cell receptor (beta chain) derives from a study of cytomegalovirus exposure and HLA in healthy donors. Primers: 60 Vbeta forward and 13 Jbeta reverse. Measured with immunoSEQ multiplex PCR; TCRdb has only the in-frame clones, and not every one. In the table there are around 200,000 clones, around 80% of which are singletons. Worth noting for this clone: Its matching antigen is unknown.

This CDR3 is 14 amino acids long. The germline V gene encodes CDR1 MNHNS and CDR2 SASEGT. Deletions cut 8 bases from V and 0 bases from J, with 10 bases between. Study outcomes and limitations: A later analysis linked a missense variant in DCLRE1C to the trimming of TCR beta V and J genes.

The genes are TRBV6-1 and TRBJ1-4; D gene uncertain. Sequencing input: PBMCs. This TCR was sampled from a girl aged 2 to 9 in good health and CMV-seronegative. CDR3 DNA: TGTGCCAGCCGGACGGGATCAACTAATGAAAAACTGTTTTTT. It is translated as CASRTGSTNEKLFF.